This T cell receptor beta chain is from a study of molecular identifiers for immune sequencing clone quantification. Study in general: Replicates partitioned RNA from around 20,000 or 100,000 naive CD8 cells into five parts, sequencing four. Study-level findings and limits: One cell's worth of spiked Jurkat TCR RNA was reportedly detectable among one million naive cells.

CD8+CD4-CCR7+CD45RA+ sorting gave the naive CD8 T cells. TCRdb passed the PCR reads through MiXCR, listing each CDR3 protein once. Of 35,000 or so distinct CDR3 sequences listed, approximately 18% are singletons. This clonotype was seen many times. What it recognizes is unknown. The receptor comes from a human donor in good health. Some libraries in this study had Jurkat cell RNA spiked in. The sample comprised naive CD8+ T cells from blood, with Jurkat cell RNA spiked in. This sample's subset: FACS-sorted CD8+CD4-CCR7+CD45RA+ naive T cells.

The CDR3 sequence is CASSVGLGYEQYF. For the CDR3, the DNA is TGTGCCAGCAGCGTAGGCCTAGGGTACGAGCAGTACTTC. This rearrangement joins TRBV7-6 to TRBJ2-7; D ambiguous. The V and J ends lost 5 bases and 4 bases respectively, with 12 bases between them. CDR1 and CDR2 from the germline V gene are SGHVS and FNYEAQ. The CDR3 has 13 amino acids.